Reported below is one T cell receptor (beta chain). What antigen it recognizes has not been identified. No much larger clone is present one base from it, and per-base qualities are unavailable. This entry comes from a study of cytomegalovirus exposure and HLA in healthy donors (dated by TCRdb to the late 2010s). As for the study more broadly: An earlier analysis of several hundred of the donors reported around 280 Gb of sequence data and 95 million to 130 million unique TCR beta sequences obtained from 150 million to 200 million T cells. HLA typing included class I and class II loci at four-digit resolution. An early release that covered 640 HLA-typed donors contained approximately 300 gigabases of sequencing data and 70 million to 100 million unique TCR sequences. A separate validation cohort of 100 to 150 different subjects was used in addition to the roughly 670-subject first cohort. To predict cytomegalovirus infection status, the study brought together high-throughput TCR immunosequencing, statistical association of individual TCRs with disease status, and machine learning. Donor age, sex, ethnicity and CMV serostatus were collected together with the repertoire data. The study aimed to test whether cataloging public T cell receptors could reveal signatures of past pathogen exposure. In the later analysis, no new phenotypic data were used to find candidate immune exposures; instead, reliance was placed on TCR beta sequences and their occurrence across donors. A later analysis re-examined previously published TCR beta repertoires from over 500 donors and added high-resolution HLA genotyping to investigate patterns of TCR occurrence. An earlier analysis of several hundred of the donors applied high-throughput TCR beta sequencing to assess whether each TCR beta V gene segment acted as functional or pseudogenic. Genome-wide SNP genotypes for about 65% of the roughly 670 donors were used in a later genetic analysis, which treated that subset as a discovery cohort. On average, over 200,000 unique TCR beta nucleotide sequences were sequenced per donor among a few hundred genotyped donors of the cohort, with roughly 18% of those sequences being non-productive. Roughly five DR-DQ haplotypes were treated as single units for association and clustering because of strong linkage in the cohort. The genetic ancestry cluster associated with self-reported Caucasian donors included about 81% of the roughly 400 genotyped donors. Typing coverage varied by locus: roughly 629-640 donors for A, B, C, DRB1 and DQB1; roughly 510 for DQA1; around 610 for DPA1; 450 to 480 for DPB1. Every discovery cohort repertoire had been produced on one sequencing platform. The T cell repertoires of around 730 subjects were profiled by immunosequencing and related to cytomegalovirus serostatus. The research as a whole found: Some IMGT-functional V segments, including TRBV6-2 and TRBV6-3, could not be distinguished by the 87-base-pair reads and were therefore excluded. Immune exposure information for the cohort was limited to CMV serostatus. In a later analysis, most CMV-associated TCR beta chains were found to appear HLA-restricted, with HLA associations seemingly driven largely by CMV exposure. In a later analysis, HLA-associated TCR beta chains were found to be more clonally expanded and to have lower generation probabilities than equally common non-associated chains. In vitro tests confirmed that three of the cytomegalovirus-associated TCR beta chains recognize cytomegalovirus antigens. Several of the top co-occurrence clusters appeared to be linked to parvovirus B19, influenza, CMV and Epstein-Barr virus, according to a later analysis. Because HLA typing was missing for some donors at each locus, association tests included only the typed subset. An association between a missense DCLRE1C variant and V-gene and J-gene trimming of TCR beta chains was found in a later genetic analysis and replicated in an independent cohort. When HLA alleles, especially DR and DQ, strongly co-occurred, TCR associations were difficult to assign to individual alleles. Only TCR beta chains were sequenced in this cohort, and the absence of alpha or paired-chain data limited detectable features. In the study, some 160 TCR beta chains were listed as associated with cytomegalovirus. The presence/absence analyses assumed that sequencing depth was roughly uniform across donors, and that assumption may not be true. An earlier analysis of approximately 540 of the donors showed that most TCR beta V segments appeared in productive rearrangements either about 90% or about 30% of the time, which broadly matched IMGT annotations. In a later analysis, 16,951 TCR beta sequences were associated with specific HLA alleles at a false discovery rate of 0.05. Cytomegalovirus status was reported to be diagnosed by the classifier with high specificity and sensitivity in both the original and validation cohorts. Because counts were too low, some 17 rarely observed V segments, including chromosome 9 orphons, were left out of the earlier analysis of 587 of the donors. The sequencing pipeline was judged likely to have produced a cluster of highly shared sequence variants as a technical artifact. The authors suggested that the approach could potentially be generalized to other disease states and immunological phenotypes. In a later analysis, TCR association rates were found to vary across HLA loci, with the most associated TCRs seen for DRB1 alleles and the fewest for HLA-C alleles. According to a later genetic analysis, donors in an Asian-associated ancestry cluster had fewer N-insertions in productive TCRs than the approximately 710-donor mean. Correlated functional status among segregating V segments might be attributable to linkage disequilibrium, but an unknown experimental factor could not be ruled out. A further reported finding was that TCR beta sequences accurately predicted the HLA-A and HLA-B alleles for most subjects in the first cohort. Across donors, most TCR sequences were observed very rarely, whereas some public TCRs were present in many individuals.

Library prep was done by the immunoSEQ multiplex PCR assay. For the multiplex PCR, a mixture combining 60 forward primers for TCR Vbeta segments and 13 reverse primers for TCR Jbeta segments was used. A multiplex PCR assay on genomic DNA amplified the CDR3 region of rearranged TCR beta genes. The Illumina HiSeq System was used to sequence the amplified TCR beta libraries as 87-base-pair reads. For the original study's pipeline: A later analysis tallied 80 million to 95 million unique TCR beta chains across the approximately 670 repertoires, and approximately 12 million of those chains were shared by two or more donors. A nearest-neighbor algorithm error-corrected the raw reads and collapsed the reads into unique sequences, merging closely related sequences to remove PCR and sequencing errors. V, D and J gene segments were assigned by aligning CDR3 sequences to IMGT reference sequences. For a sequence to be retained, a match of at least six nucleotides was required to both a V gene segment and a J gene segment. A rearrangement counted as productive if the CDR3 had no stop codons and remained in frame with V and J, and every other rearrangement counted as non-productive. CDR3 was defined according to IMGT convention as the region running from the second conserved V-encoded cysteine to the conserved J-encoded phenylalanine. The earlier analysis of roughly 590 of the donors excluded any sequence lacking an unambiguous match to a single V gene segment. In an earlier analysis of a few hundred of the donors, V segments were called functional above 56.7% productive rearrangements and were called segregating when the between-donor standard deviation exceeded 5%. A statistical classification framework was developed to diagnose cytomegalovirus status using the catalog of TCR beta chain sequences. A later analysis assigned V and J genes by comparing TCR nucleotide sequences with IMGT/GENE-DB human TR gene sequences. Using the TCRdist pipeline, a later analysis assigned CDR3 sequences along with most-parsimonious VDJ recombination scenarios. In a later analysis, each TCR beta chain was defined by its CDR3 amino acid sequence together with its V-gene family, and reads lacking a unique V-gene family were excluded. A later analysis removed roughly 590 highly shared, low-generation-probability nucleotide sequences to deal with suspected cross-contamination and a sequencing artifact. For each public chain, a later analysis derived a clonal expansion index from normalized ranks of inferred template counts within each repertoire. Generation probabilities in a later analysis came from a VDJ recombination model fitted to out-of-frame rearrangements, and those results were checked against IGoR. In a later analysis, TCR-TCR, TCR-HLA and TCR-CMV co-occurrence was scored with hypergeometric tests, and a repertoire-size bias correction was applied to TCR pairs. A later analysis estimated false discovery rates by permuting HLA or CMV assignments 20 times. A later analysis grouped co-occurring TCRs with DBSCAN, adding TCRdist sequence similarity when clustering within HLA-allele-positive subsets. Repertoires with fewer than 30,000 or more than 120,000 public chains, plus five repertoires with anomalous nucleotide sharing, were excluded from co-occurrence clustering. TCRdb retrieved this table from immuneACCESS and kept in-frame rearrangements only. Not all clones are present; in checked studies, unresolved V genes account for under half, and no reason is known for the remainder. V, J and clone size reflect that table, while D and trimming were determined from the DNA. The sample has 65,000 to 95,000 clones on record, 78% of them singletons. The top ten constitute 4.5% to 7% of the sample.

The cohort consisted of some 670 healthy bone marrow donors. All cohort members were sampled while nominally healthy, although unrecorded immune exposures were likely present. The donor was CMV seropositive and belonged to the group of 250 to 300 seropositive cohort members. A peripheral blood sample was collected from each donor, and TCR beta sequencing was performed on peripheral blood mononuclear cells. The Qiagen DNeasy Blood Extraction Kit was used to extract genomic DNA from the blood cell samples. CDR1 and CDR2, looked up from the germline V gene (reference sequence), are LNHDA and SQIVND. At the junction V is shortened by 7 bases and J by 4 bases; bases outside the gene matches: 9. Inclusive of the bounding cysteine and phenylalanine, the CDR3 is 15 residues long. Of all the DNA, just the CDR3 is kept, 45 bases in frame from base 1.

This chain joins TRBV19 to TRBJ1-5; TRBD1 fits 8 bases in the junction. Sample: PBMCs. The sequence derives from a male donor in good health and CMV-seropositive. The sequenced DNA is TGTGCCAGTACCCCGACAGGGGTAGGGAATCAGCCCCAGCATTTT. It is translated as CASTPTGVGNQPQHF.